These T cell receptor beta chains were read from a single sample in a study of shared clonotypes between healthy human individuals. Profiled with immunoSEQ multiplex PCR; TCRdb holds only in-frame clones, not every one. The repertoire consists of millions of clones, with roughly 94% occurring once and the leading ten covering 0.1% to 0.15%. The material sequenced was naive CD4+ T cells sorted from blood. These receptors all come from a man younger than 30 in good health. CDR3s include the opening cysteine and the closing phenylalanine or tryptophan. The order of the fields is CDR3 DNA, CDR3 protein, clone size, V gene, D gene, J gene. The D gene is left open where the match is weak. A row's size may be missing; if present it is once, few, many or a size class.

CDR3 DNA: TGTGCCAGCAGCCCTTATGGGGGAACCTACAATGAGCAGTTCTTC; CDR3 protein: CASSPYGGTYNEQFF; clone size: NA; V gene: TRBV7-9; D gene: NA; J gene: TRBJ2-1
CDR3 DNA: TGTGCCAGCAGTAGGGGCAATGAGCAGTTCTTC; CDR3 protein: CASSRGNEQFF; clone size: NA; V gene: TRBV11-3; D gene: NA; J gene: TRBJ2-1
CDR3 DNA: TGTGCCAGCAGTTCCCCCTCGGGACAAATTATTACTGGGGCCAACGTCCTGACTTTC; CDR3 protein: CASSSPSGQIITGANVLTF; clone size: NA; V gene: TRBV27; D gene: NA; J gene: TRBJ2-6
CDR3 DNA: TGTGCCAGCAGGGGAGGGGGACTAGCGGACGAGCAGTACTTC; CDR3 protein: CASRGGGLADEQYF; clone size: NA; V gene: TRBV28; D gene: TRBD2; J gene: TRBJ2-7
CDR3 DNA: TGTGCCAGCAGCCTGGGACAGCTTAATTCACCCCTCCACTTT; CDR3 protein: CASSLGQLNSPLHF; clone size: NA; V gene: TRBV7-9; D gene: TRBD1; J gene: TRBJ1-6
CDR3 DNA: TGTGCCAGCAGCGTAGCGTCTAGCGGACCGTACAATGAGCAGTTCTTC; CDR3 protein: CASSVASSGPYNEQFF; clone size: NA; V gene: TRBV9; D gene: TRBD2; J gene: TRBJ2-1
CDR3 DNA: TGCGCCAGCAGCGGATGGGGACTAGCGGGAGGGCGAAGCTCCTACGAGCAGTACTTC; CDR3 protein: CASSGWGLAGGRSSYEQYF; clone size: NA; V gene: TRBV4-1; D gene: TRBD2; J gene: TRBJ2-7
CDR3 DNA: TGCGCCAGCAGCAAGACAGGATTGGGGTCACCCCTCCACTTT; CDR3 protein: CASSKTGLGSPLHF; clone size: once; V gene: TRBV5-1; D gene: NA; J gene: TRBJ1-6
CDR3 DNA: TGTGCCAGCAGCCCACGGGCGGTCTCTGGAAACACCATATATTTT; CDR3 protein: CASSPRAVSGNTIYF; clone size: NA; V gene: TRBV7-2; D gene: NA; J gene: TRBJ1-3
CDR3 DNA: TGTGCCAGCTCACCGGGACGTTCAACTGAGCAGTTCTTC; CDR3 protein: CASSPGRSTEQFF; clone size: NA; V gene: TRBV18; D gene: NA; J gene: TRBJ2-1
CDR3 DNA: TGTGCCTGGAGTCCGGGACAGGGGAACACTGAAGCTTTCTTT; CDR3 protein: CAWSPGQGNTEAFF; clone size: NA; V gene: TRBV30; D gene: TRBD1; J gene: TRBJ1-1
CDR3 DNA: TGCGCCAGCAGCCGCTCAGATGGGAGCTCCTACGAGCAGTACTTC; CDR3 protein: CASSRSDGSSYEQYF; clone size: NA; V gene: TRBV4-1; D gene: NA; J gene: TRBJ2-7
CDR3 DNA: TGTGCCAGCAGCGGACTAGCGGGGGGGAAAGAGACCCAGTACTTC; CDR3 protein: CASSGLAGGKETQYF; clone size: NA; V gene: TRBV7-9; D gene: TRBD2; J gene: TRBJ2-5
CDR3 DNA: TGTGCCATCAGTGAGTCAGGGGGTGGGGAGACCCAGTACTTC; CDR3 protein: CAISESGGGETQYF; clone size: NA; V gene: TRBV10-3; D gene: NA; J gene: TRBJ2-5
CDR3 DNA: TGTGCCACCAGCAGAGATCGAGGAGAGGGGGAAAGTAGGGGCTACACCTTC; CDR3 protein: CATSRDRGEGESRGYTF; clone size: NA; V gene: TRBV15; D gene: NA; J gene: TRBJ1-2
CDR3 DNA: TGTGCCTGCGGGCTAGTCTCCACCGGGGAGCTGTTTTTT; CDR3 protein: CACGLVSTGELFF; clone size: once; V gene: TRBV2; D gene: NA; J gene: TRBJ2-2
CDR3 DNA: TGCAGCGTTGCTGTGGGGATTAACACCGGGGAGCTGTTTTTT; CDR3 protein: CSVAVGINTGELFF; clone size: NA; V gene: TRBV29-1; D gene: NA; J gene: TRBJ2-2
CDR3 DNA: TGTGCCAGCAGTTCCTCCCCCCACAGGGGGCAGTACTTC; CDR3 protein: CASSSSPHRGQYF; clone size: NA; V gene: TRBV28; D gene: TRBD1; J gene: TRBJ2-7
CDR3 DNA: TGTGCCAGCAGTCAGGGGAATCAGCCCCAGCATTTT; CDR3 protein: CASSQGNQPQHF; clone size: few; V gene: TRBV2; D gene: NA; J gene: TRBJ1-5
CDR3 DNA: TGTGCCAGCTCACCGCTTCCAGGGGATAGCAATCAGCCCCAGCATTTT; CDR3 protein: CASSPLPGDSNQPQHF; clone size: NA; V gene: TRBV18; D gene: NA; J gene: TRBJ1-5
CDR3 DNA: TGTGCCATCAGTATGGGACAGACCAACACTGAAGCTTTCTTT; CDR3 protein: CAISMGQTNTEAFF; clone size: NA; V gene: TRBV10-3; D gene: TRBD1; J gene: TRBJ1-1
CDR3 DNA: TGTGCCAGCAGTTTGGGACCGTTGAACACTGAAGCTTTCTTT; CDR3 protein: CASSLGPLNTEAFF; clone size: NA; V gene: TRBV6-5; D gene: NA; J gene: TRBJ1-1
CDR3 DNA: TGTGCCATCAGTGAGGAACGGTACGGCTACACCTTC; CDR3 protein: CAISEERYGYTF; clone size: NA; V gene: TRBV10-3; D gene: NA; J gene: TRBJ1-2
CDR3 DNA: TGTGCCAGTAGTATATTGCCGACCGGGACAGCTAATTCACCCCTCCACTTT; CDR3 protein: CASSILPTGTANSPLHF; clone size: NA; V gene: TRBV19; D gene: TRBD1; J gene: TRBJ1-6
CDR3 DNA: TGTGCCAGCTCACCAACCGGGACAGGGATGAACACTGAAGCTTTCTTT; CDR3 protein: CASSPTGTGMNTEAFF; clone size: NA; V gene: TRBV18; D gene: TRBD1; J gene: TRBJ1-1
CDR3 DNA: TGTGCCAGCACCCGGACGGCCCAGAACACTGAAGCTTTCTTT; CDR3 protein: CASTRTAQNTEAFF; clone size: NA; V gene: TRBV6-5; D gene: NA; J gene: TRBJ1-1
CDR3 DNA: TGCGCCAGCAGCTTGTACAGGGGAACGAACACCGGGGAGCTGTTTTTT; CDR3 protein: CASSLYRGTNTGELFF; clone size: NA; V gene: TRBV5-1; D gene: TRBD1; J gene: TRBJ2-2
CDR3 DNA: TGCGCCAGCAGCTTGGCTAGCGGGAGTGGGGAGACCCAGTACTTC; CDR3 protein: CASSLASGSGETQYF; clone size: NA; V gene: TRBV5-1; D gene: TRBD2; J gene: TRBJ2-5
CDR3 DNA: TGCGCCAGCAGTTCTAGCGGGGGTTTCTACGAGCAGTACTTC; CDR3 protein: CASSSSGGFYEQYF; clone size: NA; V gene: TRBV4-1; D gene: TRBD2; J gene: TRBJ2-7
CDR3 DNA: TGTGCCAGCAGCTCCTCGCGGGATACCCCCCATGAGCAGTTCTTC; CDR3 protein: CASSSSRDTPHEQFF; clone size: NA; V gene: TRBV7-2; D gene: NA; J gene: TRBJ2-1
CDR3 DNA: TGTGCCAGCAGCCCTTGGACAGCGAAGAACACTGAAGCTTTCTTT; CDR3 protein: CASSPWTAKNTEAFF; clone size: NA; V gene: TRBV7-2; D gene: NA; J gene: TRBJ1-1
CDR3 DNA: TGTGCCAGCAGTTCAGCGTCCTCCGGGGGAGAGACCCAGTACTTC; CDR3 protein: CASSSASSGGETQYF; clone size: NA; V gene: TRBV28; D gene: NA; J gene: TRBJ2-5
CDR3 DNA: TGTGCCAGCAGCTTGCATATTCCGTTTGGTCCTAACTATGGCTACACCTTC; CDR3 protein: CASSLHIPFGPNYGYTF; clone size: NA; V gene: TRBV5-4; D gene: NA; J gene: TRBJ1-2
CDR3 DNA: TGCGCCAGCAGCTTGGGTCAGGTAGGATCACCCCTCCACTTT; CDR3 protein: CASSLGQVGSPLHF; clone size: NA; V gene: TRBV5-1; D gene: NA; J gene: TRBJ1-6
CDR3 DNA: TGCGCCAGCAGCCAACGGACTAGCGGATACTACGAGCAGTACTTC; CDR3 protein: CASSQRTSGYYEQYF; clone size: NA; V gene: TRBV4-1; D gene: TRBD2; J gene: TRBJ2-7
CDR3 DNA: TGTGCCAGCAGGAGACCCTTTGTCAGGGGGGACAATGAGCAGTTCTTC; CDR3 protein: CASRRPFVRGDNEQFF; clone size: NA; V gene: TRBV11-2; D gene: NA; J gene: TRBJ2-1
CDR3 DNA: TGTGCCAGCAGTTCACGGACAGGGACGACCGGGGAGCTGTTTTTT; CDR3 protein: CASSSRTGTTGELFF; clone size: NA; V gene: TRBV6-5; D gene: TRBD1; J gene: TRBJ2-2
CDR3 DNA: TGTGCCAGCAGTTTTACCGGGACAGACTACGCCTCCCAGCATTTT; CDR3 protein: CASSFTGTDYASQHF; clone size: NA; V gene: TRBV27; D gene: TRBD1; J gene: TRBJ1-5
CDR3 DNA: TGCGTCAGCAGCCTGAGCGCGGCAGGGACGGGAGAGACCCAGTACTTC; CDR3 protein: CVSSLSAAGTGETQYF; clone size: NA; V gene: TRBV5-1; D gene: NA; J gene: TRBJ2-5
CDR3 DNA: TGTGCCAGCAGAGCCTTAGCGGGAGATGACAATGAGCAGTTCTTC; CDR3 protein: CASRALAGDDNEQFF; clone size: NA; V gene: TRBV2; D gene: TRBD2; J gene: TRBJ2-1
CDR3 DNA: TGCAGCGTTTCTTCAGAGACCCAGTACTTC; CDR3 protein: CSVSSETQYF; clone size: NA; V gene: TRBV29-1; D gene: NA; J gene: TRBJ2-5
CDR3 DNA: TGTGCCAGCGGACAGGGTACAAATAATTCACCCCTCCACTTT; CDR3 protein: CASGQGTNNSPLHF; clone size: NA; V gene: TRBV6-5; D gene: TRBD1; J gene: TRBJ1-6